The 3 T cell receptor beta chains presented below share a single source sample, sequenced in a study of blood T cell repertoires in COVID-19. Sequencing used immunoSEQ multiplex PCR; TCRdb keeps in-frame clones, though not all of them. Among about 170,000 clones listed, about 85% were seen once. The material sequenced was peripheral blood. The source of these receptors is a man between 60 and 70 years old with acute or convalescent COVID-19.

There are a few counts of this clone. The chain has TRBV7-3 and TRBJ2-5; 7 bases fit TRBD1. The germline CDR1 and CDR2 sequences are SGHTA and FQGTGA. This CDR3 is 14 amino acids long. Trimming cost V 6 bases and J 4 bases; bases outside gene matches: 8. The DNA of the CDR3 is TGTGCCAGCAGTTACGGCAACAGGGGAGAGACCCAGTACTTC. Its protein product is CASSYGNRGETQYF.

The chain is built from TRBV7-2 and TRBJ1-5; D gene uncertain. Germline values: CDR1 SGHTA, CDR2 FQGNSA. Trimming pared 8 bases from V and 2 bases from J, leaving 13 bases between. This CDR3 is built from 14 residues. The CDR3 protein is CASVQVAGNQPQHF. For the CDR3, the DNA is TGTGCCAGCGTCCAGGTTGCCGGCAATCAGCCCCAGCATTTT.

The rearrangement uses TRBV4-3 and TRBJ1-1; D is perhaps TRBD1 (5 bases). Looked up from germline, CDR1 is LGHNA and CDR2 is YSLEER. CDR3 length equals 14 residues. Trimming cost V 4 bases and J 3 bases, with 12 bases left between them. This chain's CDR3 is CASSRGALDTEAFF. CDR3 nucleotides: TGCGCCAGCAGCCGCGGGGCCCTCGACACTGAAGCTTTCTTT.